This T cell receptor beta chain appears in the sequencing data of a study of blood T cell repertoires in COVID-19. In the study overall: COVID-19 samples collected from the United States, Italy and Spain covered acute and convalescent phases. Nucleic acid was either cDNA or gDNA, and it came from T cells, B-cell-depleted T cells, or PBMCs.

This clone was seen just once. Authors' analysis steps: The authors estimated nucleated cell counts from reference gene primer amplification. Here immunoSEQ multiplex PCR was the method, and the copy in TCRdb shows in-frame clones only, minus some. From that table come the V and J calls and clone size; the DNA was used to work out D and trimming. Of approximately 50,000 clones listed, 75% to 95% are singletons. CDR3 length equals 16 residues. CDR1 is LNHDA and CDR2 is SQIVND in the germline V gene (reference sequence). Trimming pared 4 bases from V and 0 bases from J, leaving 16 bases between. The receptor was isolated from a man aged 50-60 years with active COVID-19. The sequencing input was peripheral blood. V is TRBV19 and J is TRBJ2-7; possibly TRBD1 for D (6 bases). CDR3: CASSTTGTLSSYEQYF. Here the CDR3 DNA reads TGTGCCAGTAGTACCACCGGGACATTGAGCTCCTACGAGCAGTACTTC.